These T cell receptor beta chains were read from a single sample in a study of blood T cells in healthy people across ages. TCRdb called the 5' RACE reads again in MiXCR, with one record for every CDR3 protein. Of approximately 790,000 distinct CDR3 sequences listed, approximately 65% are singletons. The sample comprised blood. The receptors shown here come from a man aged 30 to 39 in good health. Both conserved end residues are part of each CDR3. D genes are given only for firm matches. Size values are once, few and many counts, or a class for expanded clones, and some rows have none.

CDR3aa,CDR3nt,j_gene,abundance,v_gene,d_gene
CASSITGTGASGYTF,TGTGCCAGCAGTATTACCGGGACAGGGGCCTCGGGCTACACCTTC,TRBJ1-2,-,TRBV28,TRBD1
CASSPTFHQPQHF,TGTGCCAGCAGCCCGACTTTTCATCAGCCCCAGCATTTT,TRBJ1-5,-,TRBV7-2,-
CASSPGPYSYEQYF,TGTGCCAGCAGCCCCGGGCCATACTCCTACGAGCAGTACTTC,TRBJ2-7,few,TRBV7-2,-
CASSLTVATNEKLFF,TGCGCCAGCAGCTTAACAGTTGCAACTAATGAAAAACTGTTTTTT,TRBJ1-4,once,TRBV5-1,-
CASTPDRKNTEAFF,TGTGCCAGCACTCCCGACAGAAAGAACACTGAAGCTTTCTTT,TRBJ1-1,-,TRBV9,-
CASSQAKGAETQYF,TGCGCCAGCAGCCAAGCCAAGGGGGCGGAGACCCAGTACTTC,TRBJ2-5,-,TRBV4-1,TRBD1
CASGGGRTREQYF,TGTGCCAGCGGGGGGGGCCGTACGAGGGAGCAGTACTTC,TRBJ2-7,once,TRBV2,-
CASSQGRAGDDEQYF,TGTGCCAGCAGCCAAGGCCGGGCAGGGGATGACGAGCAGTACTTC,TRBJ2-7,-,TRBV4-2,-
CASSVAGDTRGYGYTF,TGTGCCAGCAGCGTAGCGGGGGACACAAGAGGATATGGCTACACCTTC,TRBJ1-2,-,TRBV9,-
CASSTELRGEAFF,TGCGCCAGCAGCACGGAACTCCGGGGTGAGGCTTTCTTT,TRBJ1-1,-,TRBV5-1,-
CASSYSLAGPNEQFF,TGTGCCAGCAGTTACTCGTTAGCCGGGCCGAATGAGCAGTTCTTC,TRBJ2-1,-,TRBV6-5,-
CASSQVYGIPSYEQYF,TGCGCCAGCAGCCAAGTATATGGAATACCCTCCTACGAGCAGTACTTC,TRBJ2-7,many,TRBV4-3,-
CSARLYTGNNEQFF,TGCAGTGCCCGACTGTACACCGGGAACAATGAGCAGTTCTTC,TRBJ2-1,once,TRBV20-1,-
CASSRITSGGTDTQYF,TGCGCCAGCAGCCGCATTACTAGCGGGGGAACAGATACGCAGTATTTT,TRBJ2-3,-,TRBV4-3,TRBD2
CASSFGSWSYNEQFF,TGTGCCAGCAGCTTCGGATCATGGTCCTACAATGAGCAGTTCTTC,TRBJ2-1,-,TRBV7-2,-
CASSNGRQPQETQYF,TGTGCCAGCAGCAATGGTAGGCAACCGCAAGAGACCCAGTACTTC,TRBJ2-5,-,TRBV21-1,-
CASSLSGRYNSPLHF,TGTGCCAGCAGCTTGTCGGGACGGTATAATTCACCCCTCCACTTT,TRBJ1-6,-,TRBV11-2,-
CSACAGSPRDNEQFF,TGCAGCGCTTGCGCCGGGAGCCCACGGGACAATGAGCAGTTCTTC,TRBJ2-1,-,TRBV29-1,-
CASSLSRAADTQYF,TGTGCCAGCAGCTTATCCAGGGCCGCAGATACGCAGTATTTT,TRBJ2-3,-,TRBV7-2,-
CASSPPANYYEQYF,TGTGCCAGCTCACCACCGGCGAATTACTACGAGCAGTACTTC,TRBJ2-7,-,TRBV18,-
CASRETGGAGNSPLHF,TGTGCCAGCAGAGAAACAGGGGGCGCGGGGAATTCACCCCTCCACTTT,TRBJ1-6,once,TRBV6-1,TRBD1
CSARGGYRRYEQYF,TGCAGTGCTAGAGGGGGGTACCGTCGCTACGAGCAGTACTTC,TRBJ2-7,few,TRBV20-1,-
CSASARGFGLDEQYF,TGCAGTGCTAGTGCCAGGGGGTTCGGGTTGGACGAGCAGTACTTC,TRBJ2-7,-,TRBV20-1,TRBD1
CASSPLGLGHEQFF,TGCGCCAGCAGCCCTCTCGGACTGGGACATGAGCAGTTCTTC,TRBJ2-1,-,TRBV4-3,-
CASSPRASAGGDYEQYF,TGTGCCAGCAGCCCTCGCGCCTCAGCGGGGGGCGACTACGAGCAGTACTTC,TRBJ2-7,few,TRBV7-2,TRBD2
CASSYQVSGANVLTF,TGCGCCAGCAGCTATCAGGTCTCTGGGGCCAACGTCCTGACTTTC,TRBJ2-6,-,TRBV4-3,-